This T cell receptor beta chain is drawn from a study of beta chain features in type 1 diabetes. The sequenced template was cDNA made from the entire isolated RNA. This table comes from immunoSEQ multiplex PCR, and its TCRdb copy is limited to in-frame clones, with some not included. Of under 300,000 clones in the sample, around a quarter were seen once. The receptor was isolated from a man aged 25-40 years in good health. Sequencing was performed on central memory CD4+ T cells from blood.

DNA for the CDR3: TGTGCCAGCAGCCCATGGACTAGCGGCAACAATGAGCAGTTCTTC. Its protein product is CASSPWTSGNNEQFF. This chain joins TRBV7-2 and TRBJ2-1; TRBD2 agrees at 10 bases. Germline V gene sequence: CDR1 SGHTA, CDR2 FQGNSA. CDR3 length: 15 residues. V shed 5 bases, J shed 5 bases, and the junction held 6 bases outside the gene matches.